This entry lists 22 T cell receptor beta chains sequenced from one sample in a study of blood T cell repertoires in COVID-19. Using immunoSEQ multiplex PCR, the repertoire was profiled, and TCRdb retains in-frame clones only, with some absent. The sample shows 85,000 to 90,000 clones, 87% of them seen only once. Input material: peripheral blood. The receptor set was obtained from a human donor in a cohort sampled during active COVID-19.

V is TRBV2 and J is TRBJ1-6, with D maybe TRBD1 (6 bases). Trimming stripped 0 bases from V and 7 bases from J, with 13 bases between. Germline lookup yields CDR1 SNHLY and CDR2 FYNNEI. There are 16 residues in the CDR3. CDR3 nucleotide sequence: TGTGCCAGCAGTGAAGCGCTTCAGGGGAGCAATTCACCCCTCCACTTT. This sequence encodes CASSEALQGSNSPLHF.

The chain joins TRBV19 to TRBJ1-1, with TRBD1 matching 7 bases. V lost 4 bases, J lost 1 base, and 12 bases stayed unmatched. Germline lookup yields CDR1 LNHDA and CDR2 SQIVND (reference sequence). The CDR3 spans 17 residues. This CDR3 is CASSNPSRTGPNTEAFF. The CDR3 nucleotides are TGTGCCAGTAGTAACCCATCTCGGACAGGCCCGAACACTGAAGCTTTCTTT. Filled out from reference TRBV19 and TRBJ1-1, the complete variable domain reads DGGITQSPKYLFRKEGQNVTLSCEQNLNHDAMYWYRQDPGQGLRLIYYSQIVNDFQKGDIAEGYSVSREKKESFPLTVTSAQKNPTAFYLCASSNPSRTGPNTEAFFGQGTRLTVV.

V usage is TRBV6-5 and J usage is TRBJ1-1, with D unresolved. The germline V gene has CDR1 MNHEY and CDR2 SVGAGI. The CDR3 runs 11 residues. V was pared by 9 bases and J by 4 bases, with 9 bases between. CDR3 in amino acids: CASPSGTEAFF. CDR3 nucleotide sequence: TGTGCCAGTCCCTCCGGCACTGAAGCTTTCTTT.

V is TRBV27 and J is TRBJ2-7; TRBD2 matches 8 bases. Germline trimming cut 2 bases from V and 1 base from J; bases unmatched to any gene: 1. This CDR3 is built from 14 residues. The germline gives CDR1 MNHEY, CDR2 SMNVEV (reference sequence). The CDR3 loop reads CASSLREGSYEQYF. In nucleotides, the CDR3 is TGTGCCAGCAGTTTACGGGAGGGTTCCTACGAGCAGTACTTC.

V and J are TRBV6-9 and TRBJ2-1; a weak D match, TRBD1 (6 bases). The CDR3 length is 17 residues. V lost 6 bases and J 2 bases, leaving 20 bases between the germline ends. Germline V gene sequence: CDR1 MNHGY, CDR2 SVAAGI. This CDR3 reads CASRRQGLTVPYNEQFF. Written as DNA, the CDR3 is TGTGCCAGCAGACGTCAGGGGCTAACGGTTCCCTACAATGAGCAGTTCTTC.

The rearrangement uses TRBV5-1 and TRBJ2-1; TRBD1 agrees at 12 bases. V shed 3 bases, J shed 6 bases, and the junction held 13 bases outside the gene matches. CDR1 is SGHRS and CDR2 is YFSETQ in the germline V gene. This CDR3 is built from 18 residues. The CDR3 loop reads CASSWGQGAKTVGNEQFF. As DNA, the CDR3 is TGCGCCAGCAGCTGGGGACAGGGGGCAAAGACAGTGGGCAATGAGCAGTTCTTC.

This chain connects TRBV3-1 (or the pseudogene TRBV3-2) to TRBJ1-1; maybe TRBD1 (5 bases). There are 16 residues in the CDR3. V lost 0 bases and J 4 bases, leaving 15 bases between the germline ends. Germline V gene data show CDR1 as LGHDT and CDR2 as YNNKEL (reference sequence). For the CDR3, the DNA is TGTGCCAGCAGCCAAGAAGGTAGGGGATGGGGCACTGAAGCTTTCTTT. Translation gives CASSQEGRGWGTEAFF.

This clone has just one count. The chain uses TRBV6-6 and TRBJ2-3; 7 bases agree with TRBD1. J was trimmed by 6 bases and V by 6 bases; bases with no gene match: 3. This CDR3 region has 12 residues. Per germline, CDR1 MNHNY and CDR2 SVGAGI (reference sequence). The DNA for the CDR3 is TGTGCCAGCAGGACACAGGGGGATACGCAGTATTTT. It codes for CASRTQGDTQYF.

This sequence joins TRBV29-1 and TRBJ2-3; 7 nucleotides agree with TRBD2. The germline gives CDR1 SQVTM, CDR2 ANQGSEA. CDR3 size: 13 residues. V trimming: 4 bases; J trimming: 4 bases; junction bases outside the gene matches: 5. Written as DNA, the CDR3 is TGCAGCGTTGCTGGGGGGGTGGCAGATACGCAGTATTTT. The encoded protein is CSVAGGVADTQYF.

The chain uses TRBV4-2 and TRBJ2-3; 10 positions match TRBD2. Germline CDR1 LGHNA, CDR2 YNFKEQ. The CDR3 has 17 residues. J gave up 10 bases and V 4 bases, and 17 bases lay outside the gene matches. Here the CDR3 reads CASSLNLAGASQAAQYF. CDR3 bases: TGTGCCAGCAGCCTCAACCTAGCGGGAGCAAGCCAGGCTGCGCAGTATTTT.

The gene calls are TRBV3-1 (or the pseudogene TRBV3-2) and TRBJ2-2, with TRBD2 matching 10 bases. CDR1 LGHDT and CDR2 YNNKEL come from the germline V gene (reference sequence). With V trimmed by 5 bases and J by 2 bases, 2 bases remained unmatched. This CDR3 is built from 15 residues. The CDR3 here is CASSWTSGNTGELFF. The DNA for the CDR3 is TGTGCCAGCAGCTGGACTAGCGGAAACACCGGGGAGCTGTTTTTT.

The chain is built from TRBV7-3 and TRBJ2-1; 8 positions match TRBD2. CDR1 is SGHTA and CDR2 is FQGTGA in the germline V gene. The CDR3 extends over 17 amino acids. V trimming: 1 base; J trimming: 5 bases; junction bases outside the gene matches: 10. The CDR3 nucleotides are TGTGCCAGCAGCTTAAAATTACCGGGACTAGGTGACAATGAGCAGTTCTTC. It specifies CASSLKLPGLGDNEQFF.

V usage is TRBV19 and J usage is TRBJ1-1, with unresolved D. Germline CDR1 LNHDA, CDR2 SQIVND (reference sequence). CDR3 length: 12 amino acids. Trimming removed 5 bases at V and 2 bases at J, with 6 bases between. CDR3 loop: CASSVLNTEAFF. The DNA for the CDR3 is TGTGCCAGTAGTGTATTAAACACTGAAGCTTTCTTT.

J is TRBJ1-5 and V is TRBV28, with D unresolved. The CDR3 has 12 residues. The V gene lost 6 bases and the J gene lost 5 bases, with 8 bases spanning the gap. Germline V gene data show CDR1 as MDHEN and CDR2 as SYDVKM. The CDR3: CASSPVDQPQHF. The CDR3 region has the DNA TGTGCCAGCAGCCCCGTCGATCAGCCCCAGCATTTT.

V is TRBV5-3 and J is TRBJ2-1, with TRBD2 matching over 11 bases. TRBV5-3 is sorted into the ORF group, with uncertain function. Trimming took 3 bases from V and 16 from J; bases not matched to a gene: 6. This CDR3 is 12 amino acids long. CDR3 DNA sequence: TGTGCCAGAAGCTGCACTAGCGGGAGTTGCTTCTTC. The encoded protein is CARSCTSGSCFF.

The chain joins TRBV4-1 to TRBJ2-2, with D maybe TRBD2 (6 bases). The CDR3 consists of 17 residues. From germline, CDR1 is MGHRA and CDR2 YSYEKL. V gave up 0 bases and J gave up 5 bases, with 16 bases separating them. The CDR3 spells CASSQEEGLVGTGELFF. CDR3 nucleotide sequence: TGCGCCAGCAGCCAAGAAGAGGGACTGGTAGGGACCGGGGAGCTGTTTTTT.

The DNA of the CDR3 is TGTGCCAGCACCACAGACTCCTACGAGCAGTACTTC. Its protein product is CASTTDSYEQYF. The V and J genes are TRBV28 and TRBJ2-7; D ambiguous. The V gene's germline CDR1 is MDHEN and CDR2 SYDVKM. Trimming shortened V by 7 bases and J by 0 bases, and 7 bases separated the two germline ends. CDR3 length: 12 amino acids. Drawing the rest from reference TRBV28 and TRBJ2-7, the complete variable domain is DVKVTQSSRYLVKRTGEKVFLECVQDMDHENMFWYRQDPGLGLRLIYFSYDVKMKEKGDIPEGYSVSREKKERFSLILESASTNQTSMYLCASTTDSYEQYFGPGTRLTVT.

The rearrangement uses TRBV7-2 and TRBJ1-5; D gene ambiguous. The CDR3 extends over 14 amino acids. Germline CDR1 is SGHTA and CDR2 is FQGNSA. The V end lost 5 bases, the J end lost 1 base, and 9 bases lay between the germline ends. CDR3 protein: CASSPYMSNQPQHF. In nucleotides, the CDR3 is TGTGCCAGCAGCCCGTATATGAGCAATCAGCCCCAGCATTTT.

CDR3 nucleotide sequence: TGTGCCAGCAGTCTTCCAGGGATCGCTGAAGCTTTCTTT. Its protein is CASSLPGIAEAFF. J is TRBJ1-1 and V is TRBV28; maybe TRBD1 (5 bases). V lost 5 bases and J 6 bases, leaving 13 bases between the germline ends. Germline loops: CDR1 MDHEN, CDR2 SYDVKM. CDR3 size: 13 residues.

The genes are TRBV27 and TRBJ2-7; possible D gene TRBD1, 6 bases. The CDR3 consists of 14 residues. Germline V gene data show CDR1 as MNHEY and CDR2 as SMNVEV (reference sequence). Deletions cut 3 bases from V and 3 bases from J, with 12 bases between. The DNA for the CDR3 is TGTGCCAGCAGTTTGAGCAGGGGCGGCTACGAGCAGTACTTC. Protein: CASSLSRGGYEQYF.

The CDR3 loop reads CASSRTGANTEAFF. In DNA form, the CDR3 reads TGTGCCAGTAGTCGGACAGGGGCGAACACTGAAGCTTTCTTT. The chain employs TRBV19 and TRBJ1-1, with 9 bases matching TRBD1. This CDR3 spans 14 amino acids. In germline, CDR1 is LNHDA, CDR2 SQIVND (reference sequence). Trimming at V came to 5 bases and at J to 1 base, leaving 2 bases not matched to a gene.

The rearrangement joins TRBV27 to TRBJ2-1, with 9 nucleotides matching TRBD2. Trimming took 5 bases from V and 5 from J; bases not matched to a gene: 4. Germline V gene sequence: CDR1 MNHEY, CDR2 SMNVEV (reference sequence). The length of the CDR3 is 14 residues. CDR3 sequence: CASSLVAGDNEQFF. The CDR3 coding sequence is TGTGCCAGCAGTCTAGTAGCGGGGGACAATGAGCAGTTCTTC.